Given below is one TCR beta chain in context. The antigen this receptor binds is unknown. No much larger clone exists at a distance of one base, and base qualities are not known. Mismatch repair deficiency in every enrolled patient was established by polymerase chain reaction or immunohistochemistry. TCR sequencing was performed for a few patients who responded to pembrolizumab therapy. The phase II trial prospectively tested pembrolizumab PD-1 blockade in advanced mismatch repair-deficient cancers regardless of tissue of origin. Peripheral blood T cell samples were collected serially, before PD-1 blockade began and at several time points afterward. Blood sampling time points were reported as weeks after the first dose of pembrolizumab. Library generation was performed with the immunoSEQ multiplex PCR assay. TCRdb carries this immuneACCESS record with in-frame sequences only. Its versions omit some clonotypes, under half of them owing to an unresolved V gene in the studies checked, with the rest unexplained. The sample data list 15,000 to 25,000 clones, and roughly 80% of these were observed just once. The ten biggest clones cover about 1.4% of the sample.

Based on the germline V gene, the CDR1 and CDR2 sequences are MDHEN and SYDVKM. Inclusive of the bounding cysteine and phenylalanine, the CDR3 is 16 residues long. The CDR3 DNA has 48 bases and is translated from base 1. Clipping removes 5 bases from V and 10 bases from J, with 14 as the unmatched junction base count. This sample is drawn from a study of PD-1 blockade in mismatch repair-deficient tumors (dated 2017 in TCRdb). In the study overall: The trial enrolled more than 85 consecutive patients with 12 mismatch repair-deficient cancer types between late 2013 and 2016, all previously treated and progressing. Deep sequencing of TCR CDR3 regions was used to track tumor-associated T cell clones in peripheral blood of patients responding to PD-1 blockade.

Results and caveats for the whole study, not just this receptor: Clones residing in the tumor, which were often undetectable in blood before treatment, expanded quickly after pembrolizumab and then contracted, generally before radiologic responses.

The receptor was derived from an adult with mismatch repair-deficient cancer. The material was PBMCs, obtained 52 weeks after starting pembrolizumab. The chain uses TRBV28 and TRBJ2-1; 10 bases in the junction line up with TRBD2. CDR3 region: CASSRHLAGVSDEQFF. Here is the DNA: TGTGCCAGCAGTCGACATCTAGCGGGAGTGTCGGACGAGCAGTTCTTC.